Listed below are T cell receptor beta chains from one sample, sequenced in a study of T cells of healthy individuals. TCRdb called the 5' RACE reads again in MiXCR, with one record for every CDR3 protein. The table shows approximately 50,000 distinct CDR3 sequences, with over 12% occurring only once. The source is a human donor in good health. CDR3s include the opening cysteine and the closing phenylalanine or tryptophan. A D gene is named only where the DNA matches it firmly. Where a row states a size, it is once, few, many or the class of an expanded clone; other rows omit it.

many,TRBJ2-1,TRBD2,TRBV6-1,CASSERLAEIYNEQFF,TGTGCCAGCAGTGAGAGACTAGCGGAGATCTACAATGAGCAGTTCTTC
many,TRBJ2-3,NA,TRBV11-2,CASSLDQPNGYGTDTQYF,TGTGCCAGCAGCTTAGATCAGCCGAATGGTTATGGCACAGATACGCAGTATTTT
NA,TRBJ2-5,NA,TRBV7-2,CASSRDFQETQYF,TGTGCCAGTAGCCGGGACTTCCAAGAGACCCAGTACTTC
NA,TRBJ2-2,NA,TRBV12-5,CASGSRGETGELFF,TGTGCTAGTGGTTCGAGGGGGGAAACCGGGGAGCTGTTTTTT
few,TRBJ1-2,NA,TRBV28,CASGGGRNGYTF,TGTGCCAGCGGGGGGGGTCGGAATGGCTACACCTTC
few,TRBJ2-7,NA,TRBV6-2/TRBV6-3,CASSPTLSYEQYF,TGTGCCAGCAGCCCGACACTATCCTACGAGCAGTACTTC
NA,TRBJ2-7,NA,TRBV12-3/TRBV12-4,CASSSNYEQYF,TGTGCCAGCAGTTCCAACTACGAGCAGTACTTC
few,TRBJ2-3,TRBD1,TRBV20-1,CSARNRDREFPADTQYF,TGCAGTGCTAGAAACCGGGACAGGGAATTTCCGGCAGATACGCAGTATTTT
once,TRBJ2-7,NA,TRBV6-1,CASSLSGDGRPYEQYF,TGTGCCAGCAGTCTCAGTGGGGACGGCCGACCCTACGAGCAGTACTTC
few,TRBJ2-3,TRBD2,TRBV6-6,CASRDSSGRMADTQYF,TGTGCCAGCAGGGACTCCAGCGGGAGGATGGCAGATACGCAGTATTTT
many,TRBJ1-5,NA,TRBV19,CASRAGGVSNQPQHF,TGTGCCAGTAGAGCCGGGGGGGTCAGCAATCAGCCCCAGCATTTT
few,TRBJ2-1,NA,TRBV7-9,CASSLVDPNEQFF,TGTGCCAGCAGCTTAGTGGATCCCAATGAGCAGTTCTTC
few,TRBJ2-1,NA,TRBV7-2,CASSSWRGPSYNEQFF,TGTGCCAGCAGCTCCTGGCGGGGGCCCTCCTACAATGAGCAGTTCTTC
few,TRBJ2-3,NA,TRBV7-2,CASSLGPGLKGDTQYF,TGTGCCAGCAGCTTAGGGCCGGGATTAAAGGGAGATACGCAGTATTTT
NA,TRBJ1-5,TRBD1,TRBV2,CASSETGTQPQHF,TGTGCCAGCAGCGAGACAGGGACGCAGCCCCAGCATTTT
many,TRBJ1-6,NA,TRBV7-2,CASSLGGVGNSPLHF,TGTGCCAGCAGCTTAGGGGGGGTTGGCAATTCACCCCTCCACTTT
many,TRBJ2-7,NA,TRBV14,CASSQETQPHSYEQYF,TGTGCCAGCAGCCAAGAGACTCAGCCCCACTCCTACGAGCAGTACTTC
NA,TRBJ1-2,TRBD1,TRBV7-2,CAGDREPRRPKCYTF,TGTGCCGGAGACAGGGAACCCCGGAGACCTAAGTGCTACACCTTC
many,TRBJ2-1,NA,TRBV2,CASSRLVWELSSYNEQFF,TGTGCCAGCAGTAGACTAGTCTGGGAGTTAAGCTCCTACAATGAGCAGTTCTTC
NA,TRBJ1-2,NA,TRBV7-2,CASSRDTADYGYTF,TGTGCCAGCAGCCGGGACACGGCAGACTATGGCTACACCTTC
few,TRBJ1-2,NA,TRBV10-3,CAISGTAEGVNYGYTF,TGTGCCATCAGTGGTACGGCCGAAGGGGTTAACTATGGCTACACCTTC
NA,TRBJ1-1,TRBD1,TRBV7-2,CASSLGGTGRGTEAFF,TGTGCCAGCAGCTTAGGGGGGACAGGGCGGGGCACTGAAGCTTTCTTT
NA,TRBJ2-1,TRBD1,TRBV6-4,CASSRYGTGPRNEQFF,TGTGCCAGCAGTCGCTATGGGACAGGGCCTCGCAATGAGCAGTTCTTC
few,TRBJ2-6,NA,TRBV6-1,CASSEGTGANVLTF,TGTGCCAGCAGTGAAGGGACAGGGGCCAACGTCCTGACTTTC
few,TRBJ2-1,TRBD1,TRBV18,CASSPLVKGQGSSYNEQFF,TGTGCCAGCTCACCACTTGTCAAGGGACAGGGGAGCTCCTACAATGAGCAGTTCTTC
NA,TRBJ1-2,NA,TRBV5-8,CASSLPNYGYTF,TGTGCCAGCAGCTTGCCCAACTATGGCTACACCTTC
NA,TRBJ2-1,NA,TRBV7-9,CASSAQESTYNEQFF,TGTGCCAGCAGCGCACAGGAGTCAACCTACAATGAGCAGTTCTTC
many,TRBJ2-7,NA,TRBV4-1,CASSLEPGTGEQYF,TGCGCCAGCAGCCTTGAGCCAGGGACCGGCGAGCAGTACTTC
many,TRBJ2-7,NA,TRBV6-5,CASSGSNEQYF,TGTGCCAGCAGTGGGTCCAACGAGCAGTACTTC
many,TRBJ2-7,TRBD2,TRBV20-1,CSARDGVGLAGLYEQYF,TGCAGTGCTAGAGACGGCGTGGGACTAGCGGGACTATACGAGCAGTACTTC
many,TRBJ2-2,NA,TRBV6-2/TRBV6-3,CASSLDGNTGELFF,TGTGCCAGCAGTCTCGACGGTAACACCGGGGAGCTGTTTTTT
many,TRBJ2-5,TRBD2,TRBV6-2/TRBV6-3,CASSLAGVTETQYF,TGTGCCAGCAGTCTAGCGGGAGTCACAGAGACCCAGTACTTC
many,TRBJ2-1,TRBD2,TRBV20-1,CSAGRPSGGYNEQFF,TGCAGTGCCGGAAGACCTAGCGGGGGGTACAATGAGCAGTTCTTC
NA,TRBJ2-6,NA,TRBV4-3,CASSHRGSGANVLTF,TGCGCCAGCAGCCACCGGGGCTCTGGGGCCAACGTCCTGACTTTC
NA,TRBJ1-5,NA,TRBV2,CASRGGTSSNQPQHF,TGTGCCAGCCGGGGGGGGACTTCTAGCAATCAGCCCCAGCATTTT
many,TRBJ2-3,TRBD2,TRBV6-4,CASSGGATDTQYF,TGTGCCAGCAGCGGGGGGGCCACAGATACGCAGTATTTT
few,TRBJ1-1,NA,TRBV20-1,CSAIGHGFTEAFF,TGCAGTGCTATCGGACACGGGTTCACTGAAGCTTTCTTT
few,TRBJ1-4,TRBD1,TRBV3-1,CASGTATNEKLFF,TGTGCCAGTGGGACAGCAACTAATGAAAAACTGTTTTTT
NA,TRBJ2-2,NA,TRBV12-3/TRBV12-4,CASSLRGSRGGELFF,TGTGCCAGCAGTTTGCGCGGCAGTCGAGGCGGGGAGCTGTTTTTT
few,TRBJ2-3,TRBD2,TRBV20-1,CSASLAGGRGVSTDTQYF,TGCAGTGCCTCACTAGCGGGAGGGCGGGGGGTAAGCACAGATACGCAGTATTTT